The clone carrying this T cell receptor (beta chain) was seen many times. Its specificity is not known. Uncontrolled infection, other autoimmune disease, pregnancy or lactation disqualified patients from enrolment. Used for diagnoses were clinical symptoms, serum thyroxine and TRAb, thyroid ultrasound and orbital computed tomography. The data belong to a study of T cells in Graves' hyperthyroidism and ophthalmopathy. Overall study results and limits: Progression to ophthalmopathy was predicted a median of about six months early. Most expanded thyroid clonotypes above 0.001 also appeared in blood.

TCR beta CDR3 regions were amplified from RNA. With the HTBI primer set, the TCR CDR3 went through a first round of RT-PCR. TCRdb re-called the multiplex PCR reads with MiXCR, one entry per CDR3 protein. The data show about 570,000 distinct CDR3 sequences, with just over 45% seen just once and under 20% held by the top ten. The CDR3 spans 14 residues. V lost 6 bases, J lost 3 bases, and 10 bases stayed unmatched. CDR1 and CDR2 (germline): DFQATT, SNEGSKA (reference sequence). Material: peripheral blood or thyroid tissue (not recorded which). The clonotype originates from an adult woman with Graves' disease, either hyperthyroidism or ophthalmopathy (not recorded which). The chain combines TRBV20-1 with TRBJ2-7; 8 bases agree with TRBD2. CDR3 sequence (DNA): TGCAGTGCGAGTACCGGGACTAGAGGCTACGAGCAGTACTTC. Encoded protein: CSASTGTRGYEQYF.